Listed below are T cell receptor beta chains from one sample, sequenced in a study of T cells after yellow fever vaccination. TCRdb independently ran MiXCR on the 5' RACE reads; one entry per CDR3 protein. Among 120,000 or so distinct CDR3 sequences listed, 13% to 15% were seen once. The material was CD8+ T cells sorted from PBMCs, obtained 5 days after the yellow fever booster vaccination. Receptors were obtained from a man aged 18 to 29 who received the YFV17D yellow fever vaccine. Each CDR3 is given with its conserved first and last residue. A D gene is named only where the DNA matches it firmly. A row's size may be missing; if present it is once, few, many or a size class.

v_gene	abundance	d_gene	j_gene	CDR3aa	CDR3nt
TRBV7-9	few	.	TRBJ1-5	CASSLAGTSNQPQHF	TGTGCCAGCAGCTTAGCAGGGACGAGCAATCAGCCCCAGCATTTT
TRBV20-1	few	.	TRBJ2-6	CSAPVDSGANVLTF	TGCAGTGCCCCTGTTGACTCTGGGGCCAACGTCCTGACTTTC
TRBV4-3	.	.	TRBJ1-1	CASSQDWGRQGLSTEAFF	TGCGCCAGCAGCCAAGACTGGGGCCGGCAGGGCCTTAGTACTGAAGCTTTCTTT
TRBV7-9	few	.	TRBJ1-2	CASRAVTGGYTF	TGTGCCAGCAGGGCTGTGACAGGAGGCTACACCTTC
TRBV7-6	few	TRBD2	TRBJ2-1	CASSSSLAGGRSYNEQFF	TGTGCCAGCAGCTCCAGCCTAGCGGGGGGCCGCTCCTACAATGAGCAGTTCTTC
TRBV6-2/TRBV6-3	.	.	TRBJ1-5	CASSYGGVQPQHF	TGTGCCAGCAGTTACGGGGGGGTTCAGCCCCAGCATTTT
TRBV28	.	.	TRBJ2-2	CASSLWVGELFF	TGTGCCAGCAGTTTATGGGTCGGGGAGCTGTTTTTT
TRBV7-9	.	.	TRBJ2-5	CASSLGEVETQYF	TGTGCCAGCAGCTTAGGAGAGGTTGAGACCCAGTACTTC
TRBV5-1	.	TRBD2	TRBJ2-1	CASTRGGNYNEQFF	TGCGCCAGCACCCGGGGGGGCAACTACAATGAGCAGTTCTTC
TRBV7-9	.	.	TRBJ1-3	CASSLEGTSGNTIYF	TGTGCCAGCAGCTTAGAGGGAACCTCTGGAAACACCATATATTTT
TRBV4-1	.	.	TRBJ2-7	CASSPQVEYEQYF	TGCGCCAGCAGCCCCCAAGTAGAATACGAGCAGTACTTC
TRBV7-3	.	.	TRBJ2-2	CASSSTGTGTGELFF	TGTGCCAGCAGCTCCACAGGGACGGGCACCGGGGAGCTGTTTTTT
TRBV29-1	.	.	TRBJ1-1	CSVESVPEAFF	TGCAGCGTTGAATCTGTGCCGGAAGCTTTCTTT
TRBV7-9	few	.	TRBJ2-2	CASSFRPNTGELFF	TGTGCCAGCAGCTTTCGGCCCAACACCGGGGAGCTGTTTTTT
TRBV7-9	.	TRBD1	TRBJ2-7	CASSLTGTPTEQYF	TGTGCCAGCAGCTTGACAGGGACCCCAACGGAGCAGTACTTC
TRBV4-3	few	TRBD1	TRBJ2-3	CASSTRGPVADTQYF	TGCGCCAGCAGCACCAGGGGGCCCGTGGCAGATACGCAGTATTTT
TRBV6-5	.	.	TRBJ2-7	CASKKTARFSYEQYF	TGTGCCAGCAAAAAAACCGCACGGTTCTCCTACGAGCAGTACTTC
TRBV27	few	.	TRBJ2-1	CASSFGARSEQFF	TGTGCCAGCAGTTTTGGAGCCAGGAGTGAGCAGTTCTTC
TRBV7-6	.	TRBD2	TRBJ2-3	CASSLLVSGGTTDTQYF	TGTGCCAGCAGCTTATTAGTTAGCGGGGGCACCACAGATACGCAGTATTTT
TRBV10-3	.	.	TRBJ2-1	CAIRGPAQNEQFF	TGTGCCATCCGGGGCCCGGCACAGAATGAGCAGTTCTTC
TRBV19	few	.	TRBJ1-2	CASRVPGRTF	TGTGCCAGTAGGGTGCCAGGGAGGACCTTC
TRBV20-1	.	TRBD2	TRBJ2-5	CSARDPWFSGQETQYF	TGCAGTGCTAGGGACCCCTGGTTTAGCGGGCAAGAGACCCAGTACTTC
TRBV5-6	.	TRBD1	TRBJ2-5	CASRRTDRGIETQYF	TGTGCCAGCAGGCGGACCGACAGGGGAATAGAGACCCAGTACTTC
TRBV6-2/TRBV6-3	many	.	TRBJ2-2	CASSYGGTFGGELFF	TGTGCCAGCAGTTACGGGGGCACCTTCGGCGGGGAGCTGTTTTTT
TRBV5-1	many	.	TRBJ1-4	CASSLGPSGDGEKLFF	TGCGCCAGCAGCTTGGGTCCGTCGGGAGATGGGGAAAAACTGTTTTTT
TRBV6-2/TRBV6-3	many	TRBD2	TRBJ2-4	CASRPTSGLPKNIQYF	TGTGCCAGCAGGCCGACTAGCGGCCTTCCCAAAAACATTCAGTACTTC
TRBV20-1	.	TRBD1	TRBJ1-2	CSARDWDREKNGYTF	TGCAGTGCTAGAGACTGGGACAGGGAGAAGAATGGCTACACCTTC